The entry that follows covers one T cell receptor (beta chain) sequence. Its antigen remains unknown. The record originates from a study of OX40 agonist ivuxolimab in advanced cancers. Overall study findings and caveats: There was clonal expansion of CD4+ and CD8+ blood T cells by week 6 at 0.1 to 3.0 mg/kg. Expanded clones tended on average to be more numerous among CD8+ T cells than CD4+. With doses of 0.1-3.0 mg/kg, partial responders showed among the lowest clonal expansion.

This CDR3 region has 16 residues. Germline V gene lookup returns CDR1 SGHTA and CDR2 FQGNSA. V shed 2 bases, J shed 3 bases, and the junction held 4 bases outside the gene matches. Data came from immunoSEQ multiplex PCR; TCRdb stores just in-frame clones and leaves some out. This repertoire shows about 70,000 clones, around four fifths found once; its top ten account for about 5.4%. The sequenced sample was CD4+ or CD8+ T cells sorted from blood, obtained in a trial of the OX40 agonist ivuxolimab. The chain is built from TRBV7-2 and TRBJ2-2, with 9 bases fitting TRBD2. The sequence was obtained from an adult with an advanced solid tumor such as melanoma, head and neck, liver or kidney cancer. CDR3 nucleotides: TGTGCCAGCAGCTTACGCCGCGGGGGGGACACCGGGGAGCTGTTTTTT. Translated, it gives CASSLRRGGDTGELFF.